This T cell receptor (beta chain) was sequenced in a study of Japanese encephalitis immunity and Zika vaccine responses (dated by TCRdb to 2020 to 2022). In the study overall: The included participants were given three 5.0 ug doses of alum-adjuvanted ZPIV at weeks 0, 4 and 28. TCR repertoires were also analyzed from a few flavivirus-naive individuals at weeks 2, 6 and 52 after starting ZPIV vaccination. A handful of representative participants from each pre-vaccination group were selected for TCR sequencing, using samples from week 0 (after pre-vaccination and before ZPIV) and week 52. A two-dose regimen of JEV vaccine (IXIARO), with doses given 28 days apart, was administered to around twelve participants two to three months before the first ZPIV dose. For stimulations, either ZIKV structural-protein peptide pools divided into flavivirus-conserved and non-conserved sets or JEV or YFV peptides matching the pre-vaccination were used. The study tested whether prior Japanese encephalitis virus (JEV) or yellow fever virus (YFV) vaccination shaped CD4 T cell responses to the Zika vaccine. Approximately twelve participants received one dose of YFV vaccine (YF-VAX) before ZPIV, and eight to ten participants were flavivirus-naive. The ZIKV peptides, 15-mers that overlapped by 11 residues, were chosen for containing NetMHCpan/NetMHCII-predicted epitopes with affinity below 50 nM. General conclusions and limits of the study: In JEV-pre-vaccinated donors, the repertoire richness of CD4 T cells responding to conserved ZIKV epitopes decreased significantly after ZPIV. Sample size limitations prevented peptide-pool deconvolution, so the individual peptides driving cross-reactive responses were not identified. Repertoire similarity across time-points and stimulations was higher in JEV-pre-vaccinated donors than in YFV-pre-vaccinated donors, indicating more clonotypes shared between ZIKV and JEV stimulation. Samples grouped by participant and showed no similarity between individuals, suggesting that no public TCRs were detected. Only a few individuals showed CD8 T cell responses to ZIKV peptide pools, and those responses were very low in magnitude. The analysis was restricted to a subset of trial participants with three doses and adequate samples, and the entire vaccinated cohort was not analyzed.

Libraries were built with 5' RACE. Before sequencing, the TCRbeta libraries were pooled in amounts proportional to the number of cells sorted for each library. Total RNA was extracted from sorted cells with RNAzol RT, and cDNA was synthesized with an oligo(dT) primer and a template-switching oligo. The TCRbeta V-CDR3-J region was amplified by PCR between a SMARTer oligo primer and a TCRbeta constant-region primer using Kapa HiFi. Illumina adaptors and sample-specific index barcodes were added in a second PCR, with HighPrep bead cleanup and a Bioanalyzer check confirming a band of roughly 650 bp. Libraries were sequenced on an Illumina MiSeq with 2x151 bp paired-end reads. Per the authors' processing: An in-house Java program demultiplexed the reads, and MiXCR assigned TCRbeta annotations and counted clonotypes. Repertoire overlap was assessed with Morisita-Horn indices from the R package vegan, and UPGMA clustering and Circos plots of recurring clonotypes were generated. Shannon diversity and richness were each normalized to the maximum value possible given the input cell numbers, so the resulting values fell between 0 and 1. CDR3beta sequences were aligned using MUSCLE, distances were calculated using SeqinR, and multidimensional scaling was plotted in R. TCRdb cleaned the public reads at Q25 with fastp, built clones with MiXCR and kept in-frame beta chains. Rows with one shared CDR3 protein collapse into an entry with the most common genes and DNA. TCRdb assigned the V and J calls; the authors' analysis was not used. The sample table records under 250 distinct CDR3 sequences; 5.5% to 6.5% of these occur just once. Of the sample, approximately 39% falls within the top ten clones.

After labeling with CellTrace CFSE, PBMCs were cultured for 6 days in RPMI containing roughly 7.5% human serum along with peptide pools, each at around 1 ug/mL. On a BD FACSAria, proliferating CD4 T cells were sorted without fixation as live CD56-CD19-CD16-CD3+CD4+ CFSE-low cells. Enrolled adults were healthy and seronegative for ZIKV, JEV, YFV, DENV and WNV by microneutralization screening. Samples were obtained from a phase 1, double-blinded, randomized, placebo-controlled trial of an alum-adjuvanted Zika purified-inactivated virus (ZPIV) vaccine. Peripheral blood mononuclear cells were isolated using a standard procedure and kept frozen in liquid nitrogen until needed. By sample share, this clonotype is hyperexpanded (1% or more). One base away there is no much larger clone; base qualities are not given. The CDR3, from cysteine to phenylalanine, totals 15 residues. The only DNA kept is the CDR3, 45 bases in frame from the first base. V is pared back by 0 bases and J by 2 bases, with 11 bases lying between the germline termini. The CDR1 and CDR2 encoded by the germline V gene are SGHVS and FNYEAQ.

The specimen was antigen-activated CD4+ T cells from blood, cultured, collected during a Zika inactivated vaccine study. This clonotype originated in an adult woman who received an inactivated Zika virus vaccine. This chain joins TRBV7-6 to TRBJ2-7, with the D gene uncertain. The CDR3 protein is CASSLASAAPYEQYF. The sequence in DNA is TGTGCCAGCAGCTTAGCGTCGGCCGCGCCCTACGAGCAGTACTTC.